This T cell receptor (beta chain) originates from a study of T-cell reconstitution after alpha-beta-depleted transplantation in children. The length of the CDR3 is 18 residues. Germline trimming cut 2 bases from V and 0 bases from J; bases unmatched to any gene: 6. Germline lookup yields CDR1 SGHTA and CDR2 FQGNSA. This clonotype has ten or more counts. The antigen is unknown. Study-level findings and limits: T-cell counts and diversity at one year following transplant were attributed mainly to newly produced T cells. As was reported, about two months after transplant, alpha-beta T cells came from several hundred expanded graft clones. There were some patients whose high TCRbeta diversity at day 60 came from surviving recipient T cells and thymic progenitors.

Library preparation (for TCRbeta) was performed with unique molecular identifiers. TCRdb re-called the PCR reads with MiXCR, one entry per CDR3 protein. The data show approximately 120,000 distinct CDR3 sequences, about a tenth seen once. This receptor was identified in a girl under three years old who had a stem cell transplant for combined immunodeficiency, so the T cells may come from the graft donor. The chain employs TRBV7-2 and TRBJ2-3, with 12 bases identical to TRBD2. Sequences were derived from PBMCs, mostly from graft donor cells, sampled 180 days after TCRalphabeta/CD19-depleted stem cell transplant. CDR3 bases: TGTGCCAGCAGCTTACGACTAGCGGGGGCCGCTAGCACAGATACGCAGTATTTT. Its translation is CASSLRLAGAASTDTQYF.